This entry features one TCR beta chain sequence. Germline V CDR1 and CDR2: MNHEY, SVGEGT. The CDR3 has 20 residues. V lost 0 bases, J lost 1 base, and 22 bases lay in between. Original handling: Amplifying reference gene primers gave estimates of nucleated cell counts. TCRdb keeps only in-frame clones here, not all; method: immunoSEQ multiplex PCR. D and trimming were read from the DNA, whereas the V and J calls and clone size are those reported in that table. The data contain about 290,000 clones, roughly 91% of them seen just once; the ten biggest clones take up 8.5% to 14%. The data derive from a study of blood T cell repertoires in COVID-19. Turning to the study itself: PBMCs, B-cell-depleted T cells, or T cells provided the cDNA or gDNA that made up the material.

Patients from Seattle were sampled longitudinally, starting during active infection. The specimen was peripheral blood. The chain couples TRBV6-2 or TRBV6-3 to TRBJ2-4; tentatively, D is TRBD2 (6 bases). This receptor was taken from a woman aged 25 to 39 with COVID-19, enrolled during active disease. The chain's CDR3 is CASSYSRLASGGDAKNIQYF. DNA for the CDR3: TGTGCCAGCAGTTACTCGAGGCTAGCGTCGGGCGGGGACGCCAAAAACATTCAGTACTTC.